This passage covers 6 T cell receptor beta chains from one sample sequenced in a study of blood T cell repertoires in COVID-19 (dated by TCRdb to between 2020 and 2021). Receptor amplification or capture employed the immunoSEQ multiplex PCR assay. Drawn from immuneACCESS, this table holds only the in-frame rearrangements with V and J called that TCRdb kept. Clones are partly lost; checked studies trace under half to an unresolved V gene and leave the rest unexplained. Across this sample there are about 250,000 clones, with roughly four fifths seen only once. More than 7% of the sample lies in the top ten. Source material: peripheral blood. The receptors derive from a man older than 75 with acute or convalescent COVID-19.

This chain connects TRBV14 to TRBJ2-3; 10 bases match TRBD2. Unmatched junction bases numbered 12, after V lost 4 bases and J lost 2 bases. This CDR3 is 18 amino acids long. CDR1 and CDR2 (germline): SGHDN, FVKESK. The CDR3, as DNA: TGTGCCAGCAGCCGCTACTGGAGGAGCGGGGGGGTCACAGATACGCAGTATTTT. This sequence encodes CASSRYWRSGGVTDTQYF.

The chain recombines TRBV6-1 with TRBJ2-7, with TRBD1 matching 7 bases. After removal of 0 bases from V and 3 bases from J, the junction contained 2 bases not matched to a gene. Per the germline V gene, CDR1 is MNHNS and CDR2 is SASEGT. The CDR3 is 14 residues long. DNA for the CDR3: TGTGCCAGCAGTGAAGCCAACAGGGGCTACGAGCAGTACTTC. Amino acid sequence: CASSEANRGYEQYF.

V gene TRBV5-8 combines with J gene TRBJ2-5; 11 positions agree with TRBD2. CDR1 is SGHTS and CDR2 is YDEGEE in the germline V gene. The trim removed 4 bases at V and 4 bases at J, leaving 12 bases unmatched. The CDR3 is made up of 17 amino acids. CDR3 coding DNA: TGTGCCAGCAGCATGGGGGTGGGGACTAGCGGTGGAGAGACCCAGTACTTC. Amino acid sequence: CASSMGVGTSGGETQYF.

The chain has TRBV9 and TRBJ2-1; TRBD2 aligns across 15 bases. CDR3 length: 18 amino acids. Germline-derived CDR1 and CDR2 are SGDLS and YYNGEE. V lost 4 bases and J lost 9; bases outside the gene matches: 14. The CDR3 region is CASSSRTSGRAADPEQFF. CDR3 coding DNA: TGTGCCAGCAGCTCGCGGACTAGCGGGAGGGCGGCAGATCCTGAGCAGTTCTTC.

The genes are TRBV6-1 and TRBJ1-1; D gene uncertain. Trimming stripped 1 base from V and 1 base from J, with 10 bases between. CDR1 and CDR2 from the germline V gene are MNHNS and SASEGT. The CDR3 spans 15 residues. The CDR3 protein is CASSEVWAGNTEAFF. The CDR3 nucleotides are TGTGCCAGCAGTGAAGTTTGGGCGGGGAACACTGAAGCTTTCTTT.

The chain joins TRBV28 to TRBJ2-7; the match to TRBD1 covers 10 bases. With V trimmed by 6 bases and J by 3 bases, 2 bases remained unmatched. Germline V gene lookup returns CDR1 MDHEN and CDR2 SYDVKM. CDR3 length: 13 residues. The CDR3 region is CASRWTGGYEQYF. DNA of the CDR3: TGTGCCAGCAGATGGACAGGGGGCTACGAGCAGTACTTC.